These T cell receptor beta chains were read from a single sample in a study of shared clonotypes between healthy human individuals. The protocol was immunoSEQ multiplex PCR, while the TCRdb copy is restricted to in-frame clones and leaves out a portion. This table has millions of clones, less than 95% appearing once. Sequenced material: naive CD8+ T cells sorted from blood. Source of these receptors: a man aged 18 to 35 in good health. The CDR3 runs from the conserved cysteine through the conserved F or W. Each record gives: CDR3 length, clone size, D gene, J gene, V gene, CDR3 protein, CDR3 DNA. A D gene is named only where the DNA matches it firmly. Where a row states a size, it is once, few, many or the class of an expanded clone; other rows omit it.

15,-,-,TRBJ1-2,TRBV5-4,CASSLWGGGDYGYTF,TGTGCCAGCAGCTTGTGGGGCGGAGGGGACTATGGCTACACCTTC
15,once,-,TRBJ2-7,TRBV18,CASSPSVQDTYEQYF,TGTGCCAGCTCACCCTCGGTACAGGATACCTACGAGCAGTACTTC
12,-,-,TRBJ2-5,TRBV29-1,CSAQTRGETQYF,TGCAGCGCACAAACCAGGGGAGAGACCCAGTACTTC
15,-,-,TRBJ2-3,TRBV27,CASSWGQASTDTQYF,TGTGCCAGCAGTTGGGGGCAGGCGAGCACAGATACGCAGTATTTT
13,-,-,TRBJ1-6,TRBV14,CASSHSGGSPLHF,TGTGCCAGCAGCCATTCGGGGGGTTCACCCCTCCACTTT
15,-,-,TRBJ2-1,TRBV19,CASSITAGIYNEQFF,TGTGCCAGTAGTATAACGGCAGGGATCTACAATGAGCAGTTCTTC
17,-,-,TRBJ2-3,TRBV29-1,CSVEDRASRNPTDTQYF,TGCAGCGTTGAAGATCGGGCTAGTCGAAATCCAACAGATACGCAGTATTTT
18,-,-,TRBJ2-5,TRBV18,CASSPRGGLTLLGETQYF,TGTGCCAGCTCACCACGTGGGGGGCTGACTCTTCTAGGGGAGACCCAGTACTTC
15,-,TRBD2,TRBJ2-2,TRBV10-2,CASSEAGVLGGELFF,TGCGCCAGCAGTGAAGCGGGGGTCCTGGGCGGGGAGCTGTTTTTT
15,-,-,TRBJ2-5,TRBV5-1,CASSLLTGPQETQYF,TGCGCCAGCAGCTTACTTACAGGGCCCCAAGAGACCCAGTACTTC
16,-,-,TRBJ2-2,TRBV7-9,CASSRRETMSTGELFF,TGTGCCAGCAGCCGACGGGAGACGATGAGCACCGGGGAGCTGTTTTTT
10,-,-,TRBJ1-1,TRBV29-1,CSVVGNEAFF,TGCAGCGTTGTCGGAAATGAAGCTTTCTTT
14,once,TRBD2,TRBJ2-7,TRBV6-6,CASSYSPSGYEQYF,TGTGCCAGCAGTTACTCTCCTAGCGGCTACGAGCAGTACTTC
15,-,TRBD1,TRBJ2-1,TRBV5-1,CASSSPGTAADEQFF,TGCGCCAGCAGCTCTCCCGGGACAGCGGCTGATGAGCAGTTCTTC
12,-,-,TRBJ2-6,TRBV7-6,CASSLPDSVLTF,TGTGCCAGCAGCTTGCCCGACAGCGTCCTGACTTTC
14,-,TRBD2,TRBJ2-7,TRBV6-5,CASSPRTSAYEQYF,TGTGCCAGCAGCCCCAGGACTAGCGCTTACGAGCAGTACTTC
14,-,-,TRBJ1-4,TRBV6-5,CASSYGGADEKLFF,TGTGCCAGCAGTTATGGGGGGGCGGATGAAAAACTGTTTTTT
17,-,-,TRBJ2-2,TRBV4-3,CASSQDWREQYSGELFF,TGCGCCAGCAGCCAAGATTGGAGGGAACAGTATTCCGGGGAGCTGTTTTTT
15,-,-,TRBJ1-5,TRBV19,CASSPWGSSNQPQHF,TGTGCCAGTAGTCCCTGGGGGTCTAGCAATCAGCCCCAGCATTTT
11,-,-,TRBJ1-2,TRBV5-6,CASSLLEGYTF,TGTGCCAGCAGCTTGCTGGAAGGCTACACCTTC
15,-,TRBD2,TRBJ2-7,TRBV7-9,CASSSGLAGSHEQYF,TGTGCCAGCAGCTCCGGACTAGCGGGATCCCACGAGCAGTACTTC
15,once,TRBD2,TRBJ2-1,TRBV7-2,CASSFSGSSYNEQFF,TGTGCCAGCAGCTTTAGCGGGAGCTCCTACAATGAGCAGTTCTTC
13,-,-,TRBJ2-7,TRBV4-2,CASSQGGPYEQYF,TGTGCCAGCAGCCAAGGTGGGCCGTACGAGCAGTACTTC
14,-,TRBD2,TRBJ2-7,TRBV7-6,CASSPAGELYEQYF,TGTGCCAGCAGCCCAGCGGGGGAGTTATACGAGCAGTACTTC
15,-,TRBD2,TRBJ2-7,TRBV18,CASSPKSGRSYEQYF,TGTGCCAGCTCACCAAAAAGCGGGAGATCCTACGAGCAGTACTTC
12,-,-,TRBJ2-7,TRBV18,CASSRFVYEQYF,TGTGCCAGCTCACGGTTTGTCTACGAGCAGTACTTC
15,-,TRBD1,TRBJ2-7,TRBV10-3,CAISKTGTDLYEQYF,TGTGCCATCAGTAAAACCGGGACAGACCTCTACGAGCAGTACTTC
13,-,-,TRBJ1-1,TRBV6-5,CASSYQPLGEAFF,TGTGCCAGCAGTTATCAGCCGTTGGGGGAAGCTTTCTTT
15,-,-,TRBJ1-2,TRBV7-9,CASSLDYSLSEGYTF,TGTGCCAGCAGCTTAGATTACAGCCTCAGTGAGGGCTACACCTTC
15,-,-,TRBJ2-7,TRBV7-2,CASSLSGGQSYEQYF,TGTGCCAGCAGCCTCTCAGGAGGGCAATCATACGAGCAGTACTTC
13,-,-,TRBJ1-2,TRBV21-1,CASSLPLDYGYTF,TGTGCCAGCAGCCTCCCGCTGGACTATGGCTACACCTTC
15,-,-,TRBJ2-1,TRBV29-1,CSVERDLAGWGEQFF,TGCAGCGTTGAACGGGATCTGGCGGGATGGGGTGAGCAGTTCTTC
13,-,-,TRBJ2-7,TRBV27,CASRLTGAYEQYF,TGTGCCAGCAGGTTGACGGGGGCCTACGAGCAGTACTTC
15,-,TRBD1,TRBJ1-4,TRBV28,CASSLGTAYNEKLFF,TGTGCCAGCAGTTTGGGGACAGCTTATAATGAAAAACTGTTTTTT
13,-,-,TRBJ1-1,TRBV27,CASSDIMNTEAFF,TGTGCCAGTTCGGACATCATGAACACTGAAGCTTTCTTT
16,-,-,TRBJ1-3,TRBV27,CASSLNYGHSANTIYF,TGTGCCAGCAGTTTAAATTACGGTCACTCGGCAAACACCATATATTTT
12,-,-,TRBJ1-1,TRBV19,CASREGNTEAFF,TGTGCCAGTAGAGAGGGGAACACTGAAGCTTTCTTT
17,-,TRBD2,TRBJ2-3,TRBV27,CASSPVGVAGATDTQYF,TGTGCCAGCAGTCCTGTGGGGGTAGCGGGGGCCACAGATACGCAGTATTTT
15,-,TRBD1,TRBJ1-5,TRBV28,CASSSLQGNNQPQHF,TGTGCCAGCAGTTCCTTACAGGGGAACAATCAGCCCCAGCATTTT
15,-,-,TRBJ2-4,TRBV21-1,CASSKDADRKNIQYF,TGTGCCAGCAGCAAAGACGCGGACAGAAAAAACATTCAGTACTTC
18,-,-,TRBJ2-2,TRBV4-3,CASSQDGKEIANTGELFF,TGCGCCAGCAGCCAAGATGGGAAAGAGATCGCGAACACCGGGGAGCTGTTTTTT
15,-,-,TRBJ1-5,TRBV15,CATRATSGGNQPQHF,TGTGCCACCAGGGCTACCTCAGGGGGCAATCAGCCCCAGCATTTT
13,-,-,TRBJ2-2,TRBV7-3,CASSLMGTGELFF,TGTGCCAGCAGCTTAATGGGAACCGGGGAGCTGTTTTTT
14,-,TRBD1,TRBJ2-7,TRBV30,CAWSPGQGGYEQYF,TGTGCCTGGAGTCCGGGACAGGGGGGCTACGAGCAGTACTTC
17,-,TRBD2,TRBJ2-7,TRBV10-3,CAISEGQGREVRYEQYF,TGTGCCATCAGTGAAGGTCAGGGGCGGGAGGTAAGGTACGAGCAGTACTTC